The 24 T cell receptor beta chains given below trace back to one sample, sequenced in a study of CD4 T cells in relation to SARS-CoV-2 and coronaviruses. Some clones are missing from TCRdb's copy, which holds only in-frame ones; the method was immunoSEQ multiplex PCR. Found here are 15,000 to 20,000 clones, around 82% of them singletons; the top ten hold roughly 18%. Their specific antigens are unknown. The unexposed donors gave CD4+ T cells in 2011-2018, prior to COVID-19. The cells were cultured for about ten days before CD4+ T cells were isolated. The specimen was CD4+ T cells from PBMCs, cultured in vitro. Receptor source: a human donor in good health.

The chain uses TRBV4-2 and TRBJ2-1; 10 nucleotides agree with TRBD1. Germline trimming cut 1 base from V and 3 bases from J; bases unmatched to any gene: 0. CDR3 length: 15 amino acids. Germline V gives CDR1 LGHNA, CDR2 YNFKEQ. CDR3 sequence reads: CASSQGTGGYNEQFF. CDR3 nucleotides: TGTGCCAGCAGCCAAGGGACAGGGGGCTACAATGAGCAGTTCTTC.

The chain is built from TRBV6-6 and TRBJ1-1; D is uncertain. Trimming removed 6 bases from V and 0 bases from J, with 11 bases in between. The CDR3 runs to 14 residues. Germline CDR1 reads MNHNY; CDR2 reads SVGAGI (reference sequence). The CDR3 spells CASSPAGMNTEAFF. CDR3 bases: TGTGCCAGCAGCCCAGCGGGAATGAACACTGAAGCTTTCTTT.

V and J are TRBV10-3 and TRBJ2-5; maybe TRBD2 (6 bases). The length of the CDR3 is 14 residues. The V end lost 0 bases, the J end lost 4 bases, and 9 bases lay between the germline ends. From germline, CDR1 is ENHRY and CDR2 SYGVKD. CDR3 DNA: TGTGCCATCAGTGAGTCAGGAGGGGTAGAGACCCAGTACTTC. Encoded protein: CAISESGGVETQYF.

This CDR3 reads CASNLQGTNEKLFF. The CDR3 DNA is TGTGCCAGCAACTTACAGGGGACTAATGAAAAACTGTTTTTT. This chain links TRBV28 with TRBJ1-4; 7 positions match TRBD1. This CDR3 has 14 amino acids. Germline CDR1 MDHEN, CDR2 SYDVKM. The V segment lost 7 bases and the J segment 2 bases; nucleotides outside the gene matches: 4.

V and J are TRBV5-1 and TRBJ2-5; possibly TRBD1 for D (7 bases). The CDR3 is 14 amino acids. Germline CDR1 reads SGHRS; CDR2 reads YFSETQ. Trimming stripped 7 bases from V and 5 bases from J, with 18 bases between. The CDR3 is CASRQGGRLETQYF. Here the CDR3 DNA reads TGCGCCAGCCGACAGGGAGGAAGATTGGAGACCCAGTACTTC.

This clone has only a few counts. CDR3 DNA sequence: TGTGCCAGCAGCACGGGACAGAGCGCAGATACGCAGTATTTT. This sequence encodes CASSTGQSADTQYF. The genes are TRBV7-3 and TRBJ2-3, with 7 bases that match TRBD1. J lost 4 bases, V lost 5 bases, and 6 bases had no gene match. The CDR3 sequence is 14 residues long. CDR1 and CDR2 from the germline V gene are SGHTA and FQGTGA.

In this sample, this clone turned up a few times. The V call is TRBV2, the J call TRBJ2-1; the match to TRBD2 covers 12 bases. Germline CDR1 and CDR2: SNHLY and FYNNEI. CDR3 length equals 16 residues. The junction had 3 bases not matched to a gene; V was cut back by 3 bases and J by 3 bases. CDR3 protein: CASSEWTSGIYNEQFF. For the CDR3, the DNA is TGTGCCAGCAGTGAGTGGACTAGCGGGATCTACAATGAGCAGTTCTTC.

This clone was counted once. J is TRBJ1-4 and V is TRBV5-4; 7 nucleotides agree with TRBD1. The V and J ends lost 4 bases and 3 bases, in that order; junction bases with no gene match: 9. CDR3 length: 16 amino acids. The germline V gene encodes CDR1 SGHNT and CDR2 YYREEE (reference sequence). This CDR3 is CASSTRRDSPNEKLFF. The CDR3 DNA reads TGTGCCAGCAGCACTCGCCGGGACAGCCCTAATGAAAAACTGTTTTTT.

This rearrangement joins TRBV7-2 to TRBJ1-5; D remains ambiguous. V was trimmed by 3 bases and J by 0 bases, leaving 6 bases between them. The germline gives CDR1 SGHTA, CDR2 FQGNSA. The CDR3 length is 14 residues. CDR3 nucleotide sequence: TGTGCCAGCAGCTTTTCATATAGCAATCAGCCCCAGCATTTT. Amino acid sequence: CASSFSYSNQPQHF.

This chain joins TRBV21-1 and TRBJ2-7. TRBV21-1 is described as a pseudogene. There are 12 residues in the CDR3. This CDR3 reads CASSGRQIEQYF. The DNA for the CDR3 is TGTGCCAGCAGCGGGCGGCAGATTGAGCAGTACTTC.

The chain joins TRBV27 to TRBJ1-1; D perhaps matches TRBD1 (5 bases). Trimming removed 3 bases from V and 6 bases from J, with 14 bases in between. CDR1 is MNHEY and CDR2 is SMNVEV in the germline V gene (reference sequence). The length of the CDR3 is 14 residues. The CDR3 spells CASSLLKGLSEAFF. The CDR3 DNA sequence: TGTGCCAGCAGTTTGCTCAAGGGGCTGTCTGAAGCTTTCTTT.

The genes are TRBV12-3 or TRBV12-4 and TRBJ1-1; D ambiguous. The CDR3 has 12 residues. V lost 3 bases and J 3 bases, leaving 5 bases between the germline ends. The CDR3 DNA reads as TGTGCCAGCAGTTTCGGTGACACTGAAGCTTTCTTT. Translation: CASSFGDTEAFF.

This CDR3 is CASSPGHRKYLYNEQFF. The CDR3 nucleotides read TGTGCCAGCAGCCCAGGACACAGAAAGTATCTCTACAATGAGCAGTTCTTC. V gene TRBV13 combines with J gene TRBJ2-1; D perhaps matches TRBD1 (5 bases). The germline V gene encodes CDR1 PRHDT and CDR2 FYEKMQ (reference sequence). The CDR3 is made up of 17 amino acids. V was cut by 5 bases and J by 3 bases, with 20 bases left in between.

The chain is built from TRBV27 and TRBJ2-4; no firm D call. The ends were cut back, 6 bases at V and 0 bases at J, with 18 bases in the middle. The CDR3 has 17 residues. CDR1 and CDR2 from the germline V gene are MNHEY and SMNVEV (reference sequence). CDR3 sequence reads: CASSSYGSHLAKNIQYF. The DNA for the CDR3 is TGTGCCAGCAGCTCGTACGGGTCCCACTTAGCCAAAAACATTCAGTACTTC.

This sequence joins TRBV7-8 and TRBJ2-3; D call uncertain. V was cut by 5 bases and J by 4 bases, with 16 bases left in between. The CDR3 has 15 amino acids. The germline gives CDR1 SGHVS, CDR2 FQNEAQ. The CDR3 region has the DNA TGTGCCAGCAGCCAAATCCTTCGCGATCCAGATACGCAGTATTTT. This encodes CASSQILRDPDTQYF.

The CDR3 DNA reads as TGTGCCAGCAGCTCGACAGGGAACTCCTACGAGCAGTACTTC. Residues: CASSSTGNSYEQYF. V usage is TRBV7-2 and J usage is TRBJ2-7; the match to TRBD1 covers 7 bases. CDR1 and CDR2 from the germline V gene are SGHTA and FQGNSA. This CDR3 has 14 residues. Trimming took 4 bases from V and 0 from J; bases not matched to a gene: 3.

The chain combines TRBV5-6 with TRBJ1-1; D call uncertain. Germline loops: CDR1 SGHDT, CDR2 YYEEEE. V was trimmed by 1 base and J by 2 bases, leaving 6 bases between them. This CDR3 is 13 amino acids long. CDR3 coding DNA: TGTGCCAGCAGCTTGTACCACAACACTGAAGCTTTCTTT. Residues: CASSLYHNTEAFF.

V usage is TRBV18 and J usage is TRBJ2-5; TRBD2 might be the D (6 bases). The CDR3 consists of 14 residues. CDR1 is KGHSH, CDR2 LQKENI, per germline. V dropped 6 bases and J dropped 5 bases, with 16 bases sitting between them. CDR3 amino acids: CASSPGLAGETQYF. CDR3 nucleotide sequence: TGTGCCAGCTCCCCGGGACTCGCGGGGGAGACCCAGTACTTC.

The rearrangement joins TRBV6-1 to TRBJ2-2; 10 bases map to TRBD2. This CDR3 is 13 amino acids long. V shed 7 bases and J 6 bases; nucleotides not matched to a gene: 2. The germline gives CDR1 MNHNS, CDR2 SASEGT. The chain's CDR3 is CASITSGAGELFF. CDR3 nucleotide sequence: TGTGCCAGCATAACTAGCGGGGCCGGGGAGCTGTTTTTT.

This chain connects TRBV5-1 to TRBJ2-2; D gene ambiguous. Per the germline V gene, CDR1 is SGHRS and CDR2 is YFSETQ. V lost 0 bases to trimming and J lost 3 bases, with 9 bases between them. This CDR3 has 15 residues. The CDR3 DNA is TGCGCCAGCAGCTTGGATCCGGTTGACACCGGGGAGCTGTTTTTT. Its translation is CASSLDPVDTGELFF.

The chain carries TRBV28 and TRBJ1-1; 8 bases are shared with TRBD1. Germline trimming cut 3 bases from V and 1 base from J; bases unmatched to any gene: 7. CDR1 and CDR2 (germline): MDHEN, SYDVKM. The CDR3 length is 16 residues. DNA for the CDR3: TGTGCCAGCAGTTTTGAAATTGGGACAGGGAACACTGAAGCTTTCTTT. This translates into CASSFEIGTGNTEAFF.

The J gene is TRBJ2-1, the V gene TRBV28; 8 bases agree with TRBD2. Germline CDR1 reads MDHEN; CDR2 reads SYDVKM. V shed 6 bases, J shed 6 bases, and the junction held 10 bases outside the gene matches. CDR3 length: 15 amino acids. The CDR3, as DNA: TGTGCCAGCAGAGAGGGACTAGTGTGGACCAATGAGCAGTTCTTC. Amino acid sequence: CASREGLVWTNEQFF.

The CDR3 sequence is CASSRRPQETQYF. The DNA for the CDR3 is TGTGCCAGCAGCCGGAGGCCTCAAGAGACCCAGTACTTC. The rearrangement joins TRBV3-1 (or the pseudogene TRBV3-2) to TRBJ2-5, with D tentatively TRBD2 (5 bases). V lost 4 bases, J lost 2 bases, and 8 bases lay in between. This CDR3 is 13 amino acids long. The germline CDR1 and CDR2 sequences are LGHDT and YNNKEL (reference sequence).

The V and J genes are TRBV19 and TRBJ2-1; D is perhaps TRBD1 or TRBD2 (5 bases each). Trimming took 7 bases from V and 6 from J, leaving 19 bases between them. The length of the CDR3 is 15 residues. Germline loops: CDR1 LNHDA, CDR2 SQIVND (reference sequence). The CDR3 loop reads CASTKSAAGSNEQFF. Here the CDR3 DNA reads TGTGCCAGTACCAAATCAGCGGCAGGGAGCAATGAGCAGTTCTTC.